This TCR beta chain appears in the sequencing data of a study of blood T cell repertoires in COVID-19. Study in general: Whether acute or convalescent, the COVID-19 samples came from the United States, Italy and Spain. From T cells, B-cell-depleted T cells, or PBMCs came the material, which was cDNA or gDNA.

Authors' methods: Nucleated cell counts were estimated from reference gene primer amplification. TCRdb's table, derived via immunoSEQ multiplex PCR, lists solely in-frame clones and lacks some. That table gives V, J and clone size, and the DNA gave D and trimming. The sample includes 100,000 to 150,000 clones, about 89% of them seen just once. Trimming cost V 0 bases and J 5 bases, with 7 bases left between them. The germline V gene has CDR1 SGHAT and CDR2 FQDESV (reference sequence). The CDR3 runs to 13 residues. The source material was peripheral blood. This clonotype was sampled from a woman between 55 and 75 years old with acute or convalescent COVID-19. J is TRBJ1-1 and V is TRBV11-1; TRBD1 is a possible D gene (5 bases). The CDR3 loop reads CASSLAGGTEAFF. The CDR3 region has the DNA TGTGCCAGCAGCTTAGCGGGGGGGACTGAAGCTTTCTTT.